This T cell receptor (beta chain) derives from a study of shared clonotypes between healthy human individuals. As for the study in general: Three plates were used per donor for CD4 naive, three for CD4 memory, two for CD8 naive and one for CD8 memory.

Deep was the level used in running the assay. Assay used: immunoSEQ multiplex PCR; TCRdb lists only in-frame clones, some missing. This sample yields over a million clones, of which approximately 98.5% are seen a single time; roughly 0.36% belongs to the top ten. Study-level results: Richness estimates generally favored naive over memory subsets. There were few donors, and this limited the genetic and exposure-history diversity represented.

CDR3 size: 13 residues. Germline values: CDR1 KGHSH, CDR2 LQKENI. The germline V and J ends were trimmed by 6 bases and 6 bases, with 14 bases remaining between them. As regards this clone: What it binds is not known.

The sequence was obtained from a man aged 25 to 40 in good health. Sequences were obtained from naive CD4+ T cells sorted from blood. This sample's subset: CD45RA+ positively selected. The V and J genes are TRBV18 and TRBJ1-2; weak D call: TRBD1 (6 bases). CDR3 in amino acids: CASSQGTRNGYTF. The CDR3 region has the DNA TGTGCCAGCTCGCAGGGGACTCGCAATGGCTACACCTTC.